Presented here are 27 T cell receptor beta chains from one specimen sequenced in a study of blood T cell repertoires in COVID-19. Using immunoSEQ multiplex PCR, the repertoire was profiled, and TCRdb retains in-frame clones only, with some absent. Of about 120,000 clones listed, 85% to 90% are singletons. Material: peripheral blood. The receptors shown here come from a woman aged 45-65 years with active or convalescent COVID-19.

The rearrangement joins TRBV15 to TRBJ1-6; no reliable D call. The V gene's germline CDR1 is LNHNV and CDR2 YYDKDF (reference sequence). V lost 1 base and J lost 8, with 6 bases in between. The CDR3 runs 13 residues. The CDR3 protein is CATSRGVDSPLHF. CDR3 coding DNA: TGTGCCACCAGCAGAGGAGTCGATTCACCCCTCCACTTT.

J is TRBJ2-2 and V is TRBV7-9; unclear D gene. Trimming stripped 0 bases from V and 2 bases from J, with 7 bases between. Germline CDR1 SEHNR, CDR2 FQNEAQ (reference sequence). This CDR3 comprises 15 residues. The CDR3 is CASSLAKRNTGELFF. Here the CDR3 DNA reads TGTGCCAGCAGCTTAGCGAAGAGAAACACCGGGGAGCTGTTTTTT. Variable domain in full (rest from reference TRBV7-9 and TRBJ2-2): DTGVSQNPRHKITKRGQNVTFRCDPISEHNRLYWYRQTLGQGPEFLTYFQNEAQLEKSRLLSDRFSAERPKGSFSTLEIQRTEQGDSAMYLCASSLAKRNTGELFFGEGSRLTVL.

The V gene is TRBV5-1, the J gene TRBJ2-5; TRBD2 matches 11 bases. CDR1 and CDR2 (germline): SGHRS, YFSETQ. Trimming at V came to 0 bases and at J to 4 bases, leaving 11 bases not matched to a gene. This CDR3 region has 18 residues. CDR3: CASSLGGTSGFSVETQYF. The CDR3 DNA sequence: TGCGCCAGCAGCTTGGGCGGGACTAGCGGATTCTCCGTAGAGACCCAGTACTTC.

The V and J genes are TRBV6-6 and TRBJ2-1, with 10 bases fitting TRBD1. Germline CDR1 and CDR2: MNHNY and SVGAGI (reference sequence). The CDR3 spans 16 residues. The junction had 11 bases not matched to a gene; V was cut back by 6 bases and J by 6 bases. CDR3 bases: TGTGCCAGCAGGCCACCGGGACAGGGGCATATCAATGAGCAGTTCTTC. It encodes CASRPPGQGHINEQFF.

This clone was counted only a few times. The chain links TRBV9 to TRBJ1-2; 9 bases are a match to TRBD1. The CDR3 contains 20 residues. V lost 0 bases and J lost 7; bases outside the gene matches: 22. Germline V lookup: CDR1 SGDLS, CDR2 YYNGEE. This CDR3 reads CASSVARETLWGQGEPGYTF. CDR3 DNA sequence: TGTGCCAGCAGCGTAGCCAGGGAGACATTGTGGGGACAGGGAGAACCTGGCTACACCTTC.

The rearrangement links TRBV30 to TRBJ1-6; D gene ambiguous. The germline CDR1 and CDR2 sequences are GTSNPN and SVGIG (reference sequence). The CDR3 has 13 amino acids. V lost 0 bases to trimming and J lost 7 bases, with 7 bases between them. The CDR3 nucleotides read TGTGCCTGGAGTGTAACGGGGAATTCACCCCTCCACTTT. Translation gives CAWSVTGNSPLHF. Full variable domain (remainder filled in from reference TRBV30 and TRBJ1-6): SQTIHQWPATLVQPVGSPLSLECTVEGTSNPNLYWYRQAAGRGLQLLFYSVGIGQISSEVPQNLSASRPQDRQFILSSKKLLLSDSGFYLCAWSVTGNSPLHFGNGTRLTVT.

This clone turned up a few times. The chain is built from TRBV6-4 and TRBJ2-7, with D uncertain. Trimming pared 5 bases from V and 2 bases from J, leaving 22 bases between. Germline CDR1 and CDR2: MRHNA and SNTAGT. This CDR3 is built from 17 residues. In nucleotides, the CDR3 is TGTGCCAGCAGTCAACCGGGTGGGTTCTTATGGGCCTACGAGCAGTACTTC. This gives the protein CASSQPGGFLWAYEQYF.

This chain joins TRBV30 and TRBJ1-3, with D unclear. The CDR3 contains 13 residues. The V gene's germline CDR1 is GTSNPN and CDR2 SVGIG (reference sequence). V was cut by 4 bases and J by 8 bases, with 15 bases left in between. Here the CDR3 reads CAWNRRNVDTIYF. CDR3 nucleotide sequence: TGTGCCTGGAACCGGCGGAATGTGGACACCATATATTTT.

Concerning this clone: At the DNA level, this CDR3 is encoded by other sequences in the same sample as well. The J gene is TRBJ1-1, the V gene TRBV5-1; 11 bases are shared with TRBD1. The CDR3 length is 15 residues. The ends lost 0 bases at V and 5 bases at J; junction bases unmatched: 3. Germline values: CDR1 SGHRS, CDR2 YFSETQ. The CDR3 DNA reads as TGCGCCAGCAGCTTGGAGGGGACAGGGGGAACTGAAGCTTTCTTT. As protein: CASSLEGTGGTEAFF.

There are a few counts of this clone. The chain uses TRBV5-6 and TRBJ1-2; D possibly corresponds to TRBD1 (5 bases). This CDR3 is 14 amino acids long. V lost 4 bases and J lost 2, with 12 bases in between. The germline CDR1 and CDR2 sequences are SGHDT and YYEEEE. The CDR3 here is CASSPGGLNYGYTF. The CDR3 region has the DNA TGTGCCAGCAGCCCGGGGGGACTCAACTATGGCTACACCTTC.

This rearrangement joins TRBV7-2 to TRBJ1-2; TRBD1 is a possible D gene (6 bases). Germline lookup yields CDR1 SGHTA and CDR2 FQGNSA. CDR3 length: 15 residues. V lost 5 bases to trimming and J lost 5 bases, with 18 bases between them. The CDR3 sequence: CASSPYRVEGYGYTF. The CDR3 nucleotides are TGTGCCAGCAGCCCTTACAGGGTGGAAGGGTATGGCTACACCTTC.

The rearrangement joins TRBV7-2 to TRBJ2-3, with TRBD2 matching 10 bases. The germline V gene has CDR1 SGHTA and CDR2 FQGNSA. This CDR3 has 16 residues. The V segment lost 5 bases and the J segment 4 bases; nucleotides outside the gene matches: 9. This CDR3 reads CASSQRASGSSDTQYF. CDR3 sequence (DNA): TGTGCCAGCAGCCAGAGGGCTAGCGGGAGCTCAGATACGCAGTATTTT.

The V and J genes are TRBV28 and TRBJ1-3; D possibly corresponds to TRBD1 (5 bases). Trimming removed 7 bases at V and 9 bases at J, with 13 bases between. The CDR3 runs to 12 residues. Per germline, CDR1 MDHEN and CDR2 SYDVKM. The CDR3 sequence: CASTSTVSTIYF. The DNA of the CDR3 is TGTGCCAGCACCTCGACAGTCAGCACCATATATTTT. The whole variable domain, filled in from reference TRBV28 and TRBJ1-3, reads DVKVTQSSRYLVKRTGEKVFLECVQDMDHENMFWYRQDPGLGLRLIYFSYDVKMKEKGDIPEGYSVSREKKERFSLILESASTNQTSMYLCASTSTVSTIYFGEGSWLTVV.

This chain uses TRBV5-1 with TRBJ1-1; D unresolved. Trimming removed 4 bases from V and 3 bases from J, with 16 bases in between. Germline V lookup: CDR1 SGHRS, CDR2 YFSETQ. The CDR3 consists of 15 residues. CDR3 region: CASSPGLSRDTEAFF. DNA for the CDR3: TGCGCCAGCAGCCCTGGACTTTCACGGGACACTGAAGCTTTCTTT.

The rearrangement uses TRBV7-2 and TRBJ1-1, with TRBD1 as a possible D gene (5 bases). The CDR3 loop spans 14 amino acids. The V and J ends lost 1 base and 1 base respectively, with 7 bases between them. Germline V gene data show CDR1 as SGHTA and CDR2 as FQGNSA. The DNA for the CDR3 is TGTGCCAGCAGCTTAGGAACAGGGAACACTGAAGCTTTCTTT. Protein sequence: CASSLGTGNTEAFF.

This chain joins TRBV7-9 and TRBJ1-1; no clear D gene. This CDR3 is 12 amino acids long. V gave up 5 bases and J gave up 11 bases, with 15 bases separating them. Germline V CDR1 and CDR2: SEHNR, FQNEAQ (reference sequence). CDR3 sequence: CASSLGENRAFF. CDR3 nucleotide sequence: TGTGCCAGCAGCCTCGGGGAGAATAGGGCTTTCTTT.

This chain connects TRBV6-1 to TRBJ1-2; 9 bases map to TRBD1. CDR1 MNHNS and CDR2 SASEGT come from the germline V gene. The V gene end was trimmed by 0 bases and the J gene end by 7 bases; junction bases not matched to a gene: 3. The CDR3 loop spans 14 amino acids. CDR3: CASSEAGQGVGYTF. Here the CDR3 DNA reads TGTGCCAGCAGTGAAGCGGGACAGGGAGTTGGCTACACCTTC.

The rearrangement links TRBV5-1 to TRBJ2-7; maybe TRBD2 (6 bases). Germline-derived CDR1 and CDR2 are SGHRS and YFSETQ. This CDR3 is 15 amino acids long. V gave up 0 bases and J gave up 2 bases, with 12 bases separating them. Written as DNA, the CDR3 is TGCGCCAGCAGCTTGGCCGGGGGAGGTGCCTACGAGCAGTACTTC. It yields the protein CASSLAGGGAYEQYF.

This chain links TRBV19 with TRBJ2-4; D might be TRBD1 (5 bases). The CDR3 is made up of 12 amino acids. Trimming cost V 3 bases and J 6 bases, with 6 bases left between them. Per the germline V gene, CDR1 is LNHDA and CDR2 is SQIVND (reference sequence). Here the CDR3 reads CASSIQGNIQYF. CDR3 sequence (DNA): TGTGCCAGTAGTATTCAGGGAAACATTCAGTACTTC.

Here the CDR3 reads CASSFPVGQADTDTQYF. The CDR3 DNA follows: TGTGCCAGCAGCTTCCCCGTGGGACAGGCAGACACAGATACGCAGTATTTT. V gene TRBV7-9 combines with J gene TRBJ2-3; TRBD1 matches at 8 bases. The germline gives CDR1 SEHNR, CDR2 FQNEAQ (reference sequence). The CDR3 loop spans 17 amino acids. V shed 3 bases and J 2 bases; nucleotides not matched to a gene: 10.

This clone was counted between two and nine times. CDR3 in DNA: TGTGCCAGCAGTATAGGGACATGGGAGTTCTTC. This codes for CASSIGTWEFF. The chain links TRBV2 to TRBJ2-1, with D possibly matching TRBD1 (6 bases). V gave up 5 bases and J gave up 14 bases, with 13 bases separating them. CDR1 is SNHLY, CDR2 FYNNEI, per germline. This CDR3 comprises 11 residues.

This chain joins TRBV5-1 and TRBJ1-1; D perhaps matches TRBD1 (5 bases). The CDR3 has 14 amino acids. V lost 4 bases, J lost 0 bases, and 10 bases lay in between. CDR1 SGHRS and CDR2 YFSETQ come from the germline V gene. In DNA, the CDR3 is TGCGCCAGCAGCGTTTCAGGGATGAACACTGAAGCTTTCTTT. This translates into CASSVSGMNTEAFF.

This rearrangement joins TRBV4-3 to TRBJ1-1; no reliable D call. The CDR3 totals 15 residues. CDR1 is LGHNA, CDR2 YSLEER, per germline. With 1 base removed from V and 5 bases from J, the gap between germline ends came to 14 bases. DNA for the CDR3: TGCGCCAGCAGCCAAGTCGGCGGAGGTGGGACTGAAGCTTTCTTT. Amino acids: CASSQVGGGGTEAFF.

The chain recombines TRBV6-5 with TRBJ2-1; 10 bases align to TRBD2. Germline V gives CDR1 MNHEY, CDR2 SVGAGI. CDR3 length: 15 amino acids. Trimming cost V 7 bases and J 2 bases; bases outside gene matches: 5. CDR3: CASTPGLATYNEQFF. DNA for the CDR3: TGTGCCAGCACCCCGGGACTAGCGACCTACAATGAGCAGTTCTTC.

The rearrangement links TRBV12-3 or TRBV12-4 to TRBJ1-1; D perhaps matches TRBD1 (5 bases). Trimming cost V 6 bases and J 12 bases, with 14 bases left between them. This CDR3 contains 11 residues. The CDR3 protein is CASSRQGGTFF. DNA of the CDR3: TGTGCCAGCAGCCGCCAGGGCGGGACTTTCTTT.

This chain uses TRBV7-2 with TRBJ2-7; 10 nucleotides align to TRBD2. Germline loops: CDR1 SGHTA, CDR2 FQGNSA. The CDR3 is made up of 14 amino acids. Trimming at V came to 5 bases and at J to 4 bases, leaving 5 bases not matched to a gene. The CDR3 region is CASSRTSGIYEQYF. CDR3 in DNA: TGTGCCAGCAGCCGGACTAGCGGTATATACGAGCAGTACTTC.

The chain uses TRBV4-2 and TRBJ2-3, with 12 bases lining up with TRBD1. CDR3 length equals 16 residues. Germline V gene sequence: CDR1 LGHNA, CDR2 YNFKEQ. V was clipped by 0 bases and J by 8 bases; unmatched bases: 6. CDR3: CASSQDGGQGAGTQYF. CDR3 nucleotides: TGTGCCAGCAGCCAAGATGGGGGACAGGGGGCGGGTACGCAGTATTTT.